Listed here are 4 T cell receptor beta chains from one sample, sequenced in a study of lung T cells in sarcoidosis with Löfgren's syndrome. TCRdb reprocessed the reads via MiXCR and lists one record per CDR3 protein. The sample includes 50,000 to 65,000 distinct CDR3 sequences, 21% seen only once; the top ten take 2% to 2.5%. The material sequenced was CD4+ T cells from PBMCs. The receptors were gathered from a human donor with sarcoidosis (Löfgren's syndrome or another form), or a control subject (not recorded which).

With regard to this clonotype: A read error is possible here, since a much larger clone lies one base away. V gene TRBV28 combines with J gene TRBJ2-2, with 7 bases identical to TRBD1. CDR1 is MDHEN, CDR2 SYDVKM, per germline. Trimming cost V 2 bases and J 5 bases; bases outside gene matches: 8. CDR3 length: 16 residues. In DNA form, the CDR3 reads TGTGCCAGCAGTTTAGCCGAGACAGGGTTGACCGGGGAGCTGTTTTTT. Protein: CASSLAETGLTGELFF.

This clonotype was seen more than once but under ten times. V is TRBV19 and J is TRBJ1-2, with a tentative D call TRBD1 (5 bases). V lost 5 bases and J 5 bases, leaving 18 bases between the germline ends. Germline CDR1 is LNHDA and CDR2 is SQIVND (reference sequence). The CDR3 has 15 residues. CDR3 bases: TGTGCCAGTAGTCGGGGTAGTACAAGGGGATATGGCTACACCTTC. It encodes CASSRGSTRGYGYTF. Complete variable domain (other parts from reference TRBV19 and TRBJ1-2): DGGITQSPKYLFRKEGQNVTLSCEQNLNHDAMYWYRQDPGQGLRLIYYSQIVNDFQKGDIAEGYSVSREKKESFPLTVTSAQKNPTAFYLCASSRGSTRGYGYTFGSGTRLTVV.

Here the CDR3 reads CASSFTGAGNTEAFF. In nucleotides, the CDR3 is TGTGCCAGCAGCTTCACGGGGGCTGGGAACACTGAAGCTTTCTTT. The chain has TRBV11-2 and TRBJ1-1; D is possibly TRBD1 (6 bases). The CDR3 covers 15 residues. V was cut by 3 bases and J by 1 base, with 12 bases left in between. Germline values: CDR1 SGHAT, CDR2 FQNNGV. Full variable domain (rest looked up from reference TRBV11-2 and TRBJ1-1): EAGVAQSPRYKIIEKRQSVAFWCNPISGHATLYWYQQILGQGPKLLIQFQNNGVVDDSQLPKDRFSAERLKGVDSTLKIQPAKLEDSAVYLCASSFTGAGNTEAFFGQGTRLTVV.

This clonotype occurred a few times. This may stem from a read error, because a much larger clone lies one nucleotide away. The chain's CDR3 is CASSPRQDVELF. CDR3 nucleotides: TGTGCCAGCAGTCCCCGACAGGACGTGGAGCTCTTC. V is TRBV6-2 or TRBV6-3 and J is TRBJ2-1; TRBD1 might be the D (6 bases). The CDR3 runs to 12 residues. The germline CDR1 and CDR2 sequences are MNHEY and SVGEGT.